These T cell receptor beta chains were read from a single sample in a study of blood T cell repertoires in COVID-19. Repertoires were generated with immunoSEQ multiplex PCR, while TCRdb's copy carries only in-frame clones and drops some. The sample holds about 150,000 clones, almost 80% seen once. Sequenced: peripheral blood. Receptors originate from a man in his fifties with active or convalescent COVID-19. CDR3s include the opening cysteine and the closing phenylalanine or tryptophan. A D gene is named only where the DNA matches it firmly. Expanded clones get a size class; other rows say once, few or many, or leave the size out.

CDR3: CASSLDALAGSEQFF
DNA: TGTGCCAGCAGCTTAGATGCACTAGCGGGATCGGAGCAGTTCTTC
D: TRBD2
V: TRBV11-3
J: TRBJ2-1
size: -

CDR3: CATSRGQGANQPQHF
DNA: TGTGCCACCAGCAGAGGACAGGGGGCGAATCAGCCCCAGCATTTT
D: TRBD1
V: TRBV15
J: TRBJ1-5
size: -

CDR3: CASSFLSGTSGDTQYF
DNA: TGTGCCAGCAGTTTCCTCTCTGGGACTAGCGGAGATACGCAGTATTTT
D: TRBD2
V: TRBV6-2/TRBV6-3
J: TRBJ2-3
size: -

CDR3: CASSVQGSSYNEQFF
DNA: TGTGCCAGCAGCGTACAGGGGAGCTCCTACAATGAGCAGTTCTTC
D: TRBD1
V: TRBV7-3
J: TRBJ2-1
size: -

CDR3: CATSDLVGGELFF
DNA: TGTGCCACCAGTGATCTGGTCGGCGGGGAGCTGTTTTTT
D: -
V: TRBV24-1
J: TRBJ2-2
size: many

CDR3: CASSSPRTGGLSYNEQFF
DNA: TGTGCCAGCAGTTCCCCCCGGACAGGGGGCCTCTCCTACAATGAGCAGTTCTTC
D: TRBD1
V: TRBV28
J: TRBJ2-1
size: -

CDR3: CASSPWAGEGTDTQYF
DNA: TGTGCCAGCAGTCCCTGGGCAGGGGAAGGCACAGATACGCAGTATTTT
D: -
V: TRBV28
J: TRBJ2-3
size: few

CDR3: CASSAGTGEQYF
DNA: TGTGCCAGCAGTGCGGGGACAGGCGAGCAGTACTTC
D: TRBD1
V: TRBV2
J: TRBJ2-7
size: -

CDR3: CASSRPGSYNEQFF
DNA: TGTGCCAGCAGCCGGCCCGGGTCATACAATGAGCAGTTCTTC
D: -
V: TRBV7-3
J: TRBJ2-1
size: -

CDR3: CASSLDRPLAKNIQYF
DNA: TGTGCCAGCAGCTTGGACAGACCCCTAGCCAAAAACATTCAGTACTTC
D: -
V: TRBV7-8
J: TRBJ2-4
size: -

CDR3: CASSFRGTDTQYF
DNA: TGTGCCAGCAGCTTCCGGGGCACAGATACGCAGTATTTT
D: -
V: TRBV13
J: TRBJ2-3
size: -

CDR3: CASSVSGGWETQYF
DNA: TGTGCCAGCAGCGTATCCGGGGGATGGGAGACCCAGTACTTC
D: -
V: TRBV27
J: TRBJ2-5
size: -

CDR3: CASSFIGTSGSISYNEQFF
DNA: TGTGCCAGCAGTTTCATTGGAACTAGCGGGAGTATTTCCTACAATGAGCAGTTCTTC
D: TRBD2
V: TRBV28
J: TRBJ2-1
size: -

CDR3: CASSGQTGDHEKLFF
DNA: TGTGCCAGCAGCGGACAGACAGGGGACCATGAAAAACTGTTTTTT
D: TRBD1
V: TRBV9
J: TRBJ1-4
size: -

CDR3: CASSPRLAGETGELFF
DNA: TGCGCCAGCAGCCCACGACTAGCGGGAGAAACCGGGGAGCTGTTTTTT
D: TRBD2
V: TRBV4-1
J: TRBJ2-2
size: -

CDR3: CASSQQQRDGSYNEQFF
DNA: TGCGCCAGCAGCCAACAACAGCGGGATGGCTCCTACAATGAGCAGTTCTTC
D: TRBD2
V: TRBV4-1
J: TRBJ2-1
size: once

CDR3: CASTPNRANSPLHF
DNA: TGTGCCAGCACCCCGAACAGGGCAAATTCACCCCTCCACTTT
D: -
V: TRBV2
J: TRBJ1-6
size: -

CDR3: CASSLAGGSDTQYF
DNA: TGTGCCAGCAGTTTGGCGGGAGGGTCAGATACGCAGTATTTT
D: TRBD2
V: TRBV27
J: TRBJ2-3
size: -

CDR3: CASRLGTGGPYEQYF
DNA: TGTGCCAGCAGACTCGGGACAGGTGGCCCCTACGAGCAGTACTTC
D: TRBD1
V: TRBV28
J: TRBJ2-7
size: -

CDR3: CASSLVTTYGYTF
DNA: TGTGCCAGCAGCCTGGTCACCACATATGGCTACACCTTC
D: -
V: TRBV5-8
J: TRBJ1-2
size: -

CDR3: CASSFIPGPYEQYF
DNA: TGTGCCAGCAGCTTCATCCCAGGGCCCTACGAGCAGTACTTC
D: -
V: TRBV7-9
J: TRBJ2-7
size: -

CDR3: CASSSTGLITDTQYF
DNA: TGTGCCAGCAGCTCAACGGGACTTATCACAGATACGCAGTATTTT
D: -
V: TRBV7-3
J: TRBJ2-3
size: -

CDR3: CASSHPTSGRGETQYF
DNA: TGTGCCAGCAGCCACCCGACTAGCGGGAGGGGAGAGACCCAGTACTTC
D: TRBD2
V: TRBV5-4
J: TRBJ2-5
size: -

CDR3: CAWSTGQYTGELFF
DNA: TGTGCCTGGAGCACGGGACAGTACACCGGGGAGCTGTTTTTT
D: TRBD1
V: TRBV30
J: TRBJ2-2
size: few

CDR3: CASSLYTIYEQYF
DNA: TGTGCCAGCAGTTTATACACCATCTACGAGCAGTACTTC
D: -
V: TRBV12-3/TRBV12-4
J: TRBJ2-7
size: -

CDR3: CSVGKGAGTEAFF
DNA: TGCAGCGTTGGCAAGGGGGCAGGCACTGAAGCTTTCTTT
D: TRBD1
V: TRBV29-1
J: TRBJ1-1
size: -

CDR3: CASSFTQGSGYTF
DNA: TGTGCCAGCAGTTTCACCCAGGGTAGTGGCTACACCTTC
D: -
V: TRBV27
J: TRBJ1-2
size: few

CDR3: CASRAGRQTYTGGYTF
DNA: TGCGCCAGCAGGGCAGGTAGACAGACGTATACGGGTGGCTACACCTTC
D: -
V: TRBV5-1
J: TRBJ1-2
size: -

CDR3: CASSYSTDRELKAGELFF
DNA: TGTGCCAGCAGTTACTCGACGGACAGGGAACTTAAAGCCGGGGAGCTGTTTTTT
D: TRBD1
V: TRBV6-2/TRBV6-3
J: TRBJ2-2
size: -

CDR3: CASSTQRGGETQYF
DNA: TGTGCCAGCAGCACCCAGCGGGGAGGGGAGACCCAGTACTTC
D: TRBD2
V: TRBV7-2
J: TRBJ2-5
size: few

CDR3: CASSSQGAREGGTQYF
DNA: TGTGCCAGCAGTTCACAGGGGGCACGGGAAGGAGGAACGCAGTATTTT
D: TRBD1
V: TRBV28
J: TRBJ2-3
size: -

CDR3: CASSRASGGTYEQYF
DNA: TGTGCCAGTAGTAGAGCTAGCGGGGGAACCTACGAGCAGTACTTC
D: TRBD2
V: TRBV19
J: TRBJ2-7
size: once

CDR3: CAWTLELHQPQHF
DNA: TGTGCCTGGACCCTGGAGCTCCATCAGCCCCAGCATTTT
D: -
V: TRBV30
J: TRBJ1-5
size: -

CDR3: CASSRKAGVETQYF
DNA: TGTGCCAGCAGCCGCAAGGCAGGGGTGGAGACCCAGTACTTC
D: -
V: TRBV11-2
J: TRBJ2-5
size: -

CDR3: CASSLTSGAPYEQYF
DNA: TGCGCCAGCAGCTTGACTAGCGGGGCTCCCTACGAGCAGTACTTC
D: TRBD2
V: TRBV5-1
J: TRBJ2-7
size: few

CDR3: CASNTGGHTGELFF
DNA: TGTGCCAGTAACACAGGGGGCCACACCGGGGAGCTGTTTTTT
D: TRBD1
V: TRBV19
J: TRBJ2-2
size: -

CDR3: CASSQEGGLAGYEQFF
DNA: TGTGCCAGCAGCCAAGAAGGGGGACTAGCGGGATATGAGCAGTTCTTC
D: TRBD2
V: TRBV3-1/TRBV3-2
J: TRBJ2-1
size: -

CDR3: CASSLIDRAHYGYTF
DNA: TGTGCCAGCAGCCTAATAGACAGGGCCCACTATGGCTACACCTTC
D: TRBD1
V: TRBV5-4
J: TRBJ1-2
size: -

CDR3: CASSLQGGVAADTQYF
DNA: TGTGCCAGCAGTTTACAGGGGGGAGTGGCCGCAGATACGCAGTATTTT
D: -
V: TRBV28
J: TRBJ2-3
size: -

CDR3: CASSLEGQGAWNEQFF
DNA: TGTGCCAGCAGCCTAGAGGGACAGGGGGCCTGGAATGAGCAGTTCTTC
D: TRBD1
V: TRBV4-2
J: TRBJ2-1
size: -

CDR3: CASGSGGTNEKLFF
DNA: TGTGCCAGCGGGTCGGGGGGCACTAATGAAAAACTGTTTTTT
D: -
V: TRBV19
J: TRBJ1-4
size: -